Here is one T cell receptor beta chain with its context. What it binds is unknown. This entry belongs to a study of PD-1 blockade in classical Hodgkin lymphoma. Described time point: cycle 4 day 1 (C4D1), after around six weeks of nivolumab. Autologous stem cell transplantation was followed by relapse in every patient, and brentuximab vedotin exposure varied. Assay: immunoSEQ multiplex PCR; the TCRdb copy retains only in-frame clones and omits some. The sample gives some 30,000 clones, roughly four fifths of which show up once; 15% to 20% is in the top ten. Study-wide results and caveats: CD4+ TCR diversity rose significantly by C4D1, and CD8+ TCR diversity did not.

The sequence was obtained from a human donor with classical Hodgkin lymphoma. Sequenced material: peripheral blood mononuclear cells (PBMCs), taken before the fourth cycle of nivolumab.

The CDR3 region is CAWSRRGAGALDTQYF. The CDR3 nucleotides read TGTGCCTGGAGTCGCCGGGGAGCGGGAGCTTTAGATACGCAGTATTTT. The J gene is TRBJ2-3, the V gene TRBV30, with 8 bases matching TRBD2. Losses at the gene ends were 2 bases for V and 5 bases for J; bases not matched to a gene: 12. The CDR3 runs to 16 residues. Germline V gene sequence: CDR1 GTSNPN, CDR2 SVGIG (reference sequence). Drawing the rest from reference TRBV30 and TRBJ2-3, the complete variable domain is SQTIHQWPATLVQPVGSPLSLECTVEGTSNPNLYWYRQAAGRGLQLLFYSVGIGQISSEVPQNLSASRPQDRQFILSSKKLLLSDSGFYLCAWSRRGAGALDTQYFGPGTRLTVL.